One and the same sample provided the 18 T cell receptor beta chains below, sequenced in a study of blood T cell repertoires in COVID-19. TCRdb keeps only in-frame clones here, not all; method: immunoSEQ multiplex PCR. Here the sample spans 130,000 or so clones, roughly four fifths being singletons. Sequencing was performed on peripheral blood. The receptors come from a human donor in a cohort sampled during active COVID-19.

The V and J genes are TRBV19 and TRBJ2-2; 15 bases match TRBD2. CDR1 and CDR2 (germline): LNHDA, SQIVND (reference sequence). Losses at the gene ends were 4 bases for V and 9 bases for J; bases not matched to a gene: 15. The CDR3 is 19 residues long. For the CDR3, the DNA is TGTGCCAGTAGTACAACCTCACGCGGACTAGCGGGGGGGGTGCGGGAGCTGTTTTTT. This translates into CASSTTSRGLAGGVRELFF.

The chain couples TRBV5-6 to TRBJ1-3; 10 positions match TRBD1. CDR1 is SGHDT, CDR2 YYEEEE, per germline. There are 18 residues in the CDR3. After removal of 0 bases from V and 0 bases from J, the junction contained 6 bases not matched to a gene. The chain's CDR3 is CASSLGGTGVLSGNTIYF. The CDR3 DNA follows: TGTGCCAGCAGCTTGGGAGGGACAGGGGTTCTCTCTGGAAACACCATATATTTT. Together with reference TRBV5-6 and TRBJ1-3, the CDR3 gives the full variable domain: DAGVTQSPTHLIKTRGQQVTLRCSPKSGHDTVSWYQQALGQGPQFIFQYYEEEERQRGNFPDRFSGHQFPNYSSELNVNALLLGDSALYLCASSLGGTGVLSGNTIYFGEGSWLTVV.

The genes are TRBV23-1 and TRBJ1-2; D is perhaps TRBD1 (6 bases). TRBV23-1 is an ORF; its function is uncertain. Trimming took 0 bases from V and 8 from J, leaving 13 bases between them. This CDR3 has 14 residues. The CDR3 region has the DNA TGCGCCAGCAGTCAATCGGGGGCAGGGAAGGGCTACACCTTC. It specifies CASSQSGAGKGYTF.

The chain combines TRBV7-2 with TRBJ2-1; 7 positions match TRBD2. Losses at the gene ends were 2 bases for V and 1 base for J; bases not matched to a gene: 2. Germline CDR1 reads SGHTA; CDR2 reads FQGNSA. The CDR3 runs to 15 residues. The CDR3 DNA is TGTGCCAGCAGCTTACTGGGGGGGTCCTACAATGAGCAGTTCTTC. Translated: CASSLLGGSYNEQFF.

This clone was picked up one time. The chain uses TRBV5-1 and TRBJ2-2; D gene ambiguous. CDR3 length equals 14 residues. V was shortened by 3 bases and J by 0 bases, with 6 bases between the two germline ends. Per germline, CDR1 SGHRS and CDR2 YFSETQ. The CDR3 loop reads CASSYVTNTGELFF. CDR3 coding DNA: TGCGCCAGCAGCTATGTCACGAACACCGGGGAGCTGTTTTTT.

The V gene is TRBV5-8, the J gene TRBJ1-1; D is ambiguous. V was clipped by 1 base and J by 7 bases, with 11 bases between them. CDR3 length: 13 residues. Germline V gene lookup returns CDR1 SGHTS and CDR2 YDEGEE. The CDR3 coding sequence is TGTGCCAGCAGCTTGAGAGACTCCCGTGAAGCTTTCTTT. The encoded protein is CASSLRDSREAFF.

Concerning this clone: It may be a read error: a sequence one base away is much more abundant. J is TRBJ2-7 and V is TRBV4-3; 9 bases agree with TRBD1. Looked up from germline, CDR1 is LGHNA and CDR2 is YSLEER. The CDR3 sequence is 15 residues long. With 0 bases clipped from V and 3 bases from J, the junction kept 3 bases outside the gene matches. The CDR3 sequence is CASSQDGTGIYEQYF. CDR3 bases: TGCGCCAGCAGCCAAGATGGGACAGGGATCTACGAGCAGTACTTC.

This rearrangement joins TRBV1 to TRBJ2-5; whether TRBD2, the table's D call, matches the DNA was not checked. TRBV1 is given as a pseudogene. The CDR3 is 15 residues long. For the CDR3, the DNA is TGCACCAGCAGCCAAGACTTCCCGTACCAAGAGACCCAGTACTTC. Its protein product is CTSSQDFPYQETQYF.

This chain uses TRBV19 with TRBJ2-2; D perhaps matches TRBD1 (5 bases). V was shortened by 6 bases and J by 1 base, with 9 bases between the two germline ends. The CDR3 has 14 residues. CDR1 is LNHDA and CDR2 is SQIVND in the germline V gene (reference sequence). CDR3 bases: TGTGCCAGTAGCTCACAGGTGAACACCGGGGAGCTGTTTTTT. Translation: CASSSQVNTGELFF.

The rearrangement joins TRBV6-1 to TRBJ1-5, with 8 bases lining up with TRBD1. From germline, CDR1 is MNHNS and CDR2 SASEGT. CDR3 size: 17 residues. With 4 bases clipped from V and 0 bases from J, the junction kept 8 bases outside the gene matches. The CDR3 region has the DNA TGTGCCAGCAGTGCTACAGGGGGAGCATATAGCAATCAGCCCCAGCATTTT. The encoded protein is CASSATGGAYSNQPQHF.

This clone was seen a single time. The chain is built from TRBV12-3 or TRBV12-4 and TRBJ1-1; D not certain. Trimming shortened V by 2 bases and J by 1 base, and 5 bases separated the two germline ends. The CDR3 is 13 residues long. In nucleotides, the CDR3 is TGTGCCAGCAGTTTAAACGGGAACACTGAAGCTTTCTTT. It specifies CASSLNGNTEAFF.

The chain couples TRBV11-2 to TRBJ2-7, with a possible D match to TRBD1 (5 bases). The V gene lost 3 bases and the J gene lost 3 bases, with 12 bases spanning the gap. The CDR3 runs to 14 residues. Looked up from germline, CDR1 is SGHAT and CDR2 is FQNNGV. As DNA, the CDR3 is TGTGCCAGCAGCTTGGACACCAGCGACTACGAGCAGTACTTC. It yields the protein CASSLDTSDYEQYF.

This chain joins TRBV5-4 and TRBJ1-5; TRBD1 might be the D (5 bases). The germline gives CDR1 SGHNT, CDR2 YYREEE (reference sequence). V lost 4 bases and J lost 3, with 11 bases in between. CDR3 size: 14 residues. CDR3 amino acids: CASSTQGNNQPQHF. The CDR3 DNA reads TGTGCCAGCAGCACCCAGGGCAACAATCAGCCCCAGCATTTT.

This clone has only one observation. V and J are TRBV3-1 (or the pseudogene TRBV3-2) and TRBJ2-7; 7 positions agree with TRBD1. Trimming took 5 bases from V and 2 from J; bases not matched to a gene: 12. There are 16 residues in the CDR3. The germline CDR1 and CDR2 sequences are LGHDT and YNNKEL (reference sequence). CDR3 sequence (DNA): TGTGCCAGCAGCTCACGTGACCGGGACAGTACCTACGAGCAGTACTTC. Encoded protein: CASSSRDRDSTYEQYF.

This chain joins TRBV7-9 and TRBJ1-2; D is unresolved. V dropped 0 bases and J dropped 4 bases, with 15 bases sitting between them. The CDR3 extends over 16 amino acids. The germline V gene encodes CDR1 SEHNR and CDR2 FQNEAQ (reference sequence). The CDR3 is CASSLAGKAVTYGYTF. Here the CDR3 DNA reads TGTGCCAGCAGCTTAGCGGGCAAGGCAGTCACCTATGGCTACACCTTC. Variable domain in full (rest from reference TRBV7-9 and TRBJ1-2): DTGVSQNPRHKITKRGQNVTFRCDPISEHNRLYWYRQTLGQGPEFLTYFQNEAQLEKSRLLSDRFSAERPKGSFSTLEIQRTEQGDSAMYLCASSLAGKAVTYGYTFGSGTRLTVV.

The V and J genes are TRBV14 and TRBJ2-5, with 7 nucleotides matching TRBD1. The V segment lost 5 bases and the J segment 4 bases; nucleotides outside the gene matches: 16. In germline, CDR1 is SGHDN, CDR2 FVKESK. There are 17 residues in the CDR3. The CDR3 loop reads CASSFGQAFFNGETQYF. In DNA form, the CDR3 reads TGTGCCAGCAGCTTTGGACAGGCCTTCTTTAACGGAGAGACCCAGTACTTC.

J is TRBJ2-5 and V is TRBV5-1, with 11 bases aligning to TRBD2. This CDR3 spans 18 amino acids. V lost 4 bases to trimming and J lost 5 bases; unmatched junction nucleotides: 16. Looked up from germline, CDR1 is SGHRS and CDR2 is YFSETQ. CDR3 residues: CASSPDTNSGGAYETQYF. CDR3 DNA sequence: TGCGCCAGCAGCCCGGATACCAATAGCGGGGGGGCGTATGAGACCCAGTACTTC.

The chain joins TRBV10-3 to TRBJ1-1, with D tentatively TRBD1 (5 bases). CDR1 is ENHRY, CDR2 SYGVKD, per germline. Trimming left V 6 bases short and J 10 bases short, with 18 bases between. This CDR3 has 13 residues. The CDR3, as DNA: TGTGCCATCAGAGCGGGACCGCAAAGGGGAGCTTTCTTT. Translating gives CAIRAGPQRGAFF.